The 20 T cell receptor beta chains presented below share a single source sample, sequenced in a study of shared clonotypes between healthy human individuals. Profiled with immunoSEQ multiplex PCR; TCRdb holds only in-frame clones, not every one. The table lists 980,000 or so clones, approximately 76% of them singletons. Sequencing used memory CD4+ T cells sorted from blood. Subset: CD45RA-negative fraction. The receptor set was obtained from a man between 18 and 29 years old in good health.

This chain links TRBV2 with TRBJ2-1, with a tentative D call TRBD1 (5 bases). The CDR3 is 15 residues long. Between the trimmed V and J ends, which lost 5 bases and 1 base, there was a span of 12 bases. Germline V gives CDR1 SNHLY, CDR2 FYNNEI. The CDR3 loop reads CASSSTATSYNEQFF. CDR3 sequence (DNA): TGTGCCAGCAGTTCGACAGCAACATCCTACAATGAGCAGTTCTTC.

The chain links TRBV6-5 to TRBJ2-1, with 7 bases that match TRBD1. After removal of 4 bases from V and 4 bases from J, the junction contained 4 bases not matched to a gene. The CDR3 runs to 14 residues. Germline V gives CDR1 MNHEY, CDR2 SVGAGI. In nucleotides, the CDR3 is TGTGCCAGCAGTTCTTGGACAGGTTACAATGAGCAGTTCTTC. This codes for CASSSWTGYNEQFF.

CDR3 loop: CASSLDSVIYNSPLHF. Here the CDR3 DNA reads TGTGCCAGCAGCTTAGATTCCGTAATCTATAATTCACCCCTCCACTTT. The V call is TRBV7-9, the J call TRBJ1-6; D not certain. This CDR3 is 16 amino acids long. The germline V and J ends were trimmed by 1 base and 3 bases, with 10 bases remaining between them. Germline CDR1 SEHNR, CDR2 FQNEAQ (reference sequence).

This rearrangement joins TRBV11-3 to TRBJ1-6; unclear D gene. V was shortened by 7 bases and J by 7 bases, with 20 bases between the two germline ends. The CDR3 has 16 residues. Germline V gene lookup returns CDR1 SGHNT and CDR2 YENEEA. Written as DNA, the CDR3 is TGTGCCAGCACCCGGGGTAAGCCCCAAATGAATTCACCCCTCCACTTT. It yields the protein CASTRGKPQMNSPLHF.

The CDR3 DNA follows: TGTGCCAGCAGCAACCGCTACACCCAGTACTTC. As protein: CASSNRYTQYF. The J gene is TRBJ2-5, the V gene TRBV28; D unresolved. The germline CDR1 and CDR2 sequences are MDHEN and SYDVKM. The CDR3 covers 11 residues. Between the trimmed V and J ends, which lost 6 bases and 8 bases, there was a span of 10 bases.

The chain is built from TRBV18 and TRBJ1-6; TRBD1 is a possible D gene (5 bases). The germline V and J ends were trimmed by 6 bases and 7 bases, with 16 bases remaining between them. Per the germline V gene, CDR1 is KGHSH and CDR2 is LQKENI. This CDR3 comprises 15 residues. The CDR3 coding sequence is TGTGCCAGCTCGCTTAGCGTCGACAGCAATTCACCCCTCCACTTT. Its translation: CASSLSVDSNSPLHF.

The chain uses TRBV7-2 and TRBJ2-5, with D possibly matching TRBD2 (6 bases). The CDR3 runs 15 residues. V was cut by 7 bases and J by 2 bases, with 17 bases left in between. From germline, CDR1 is SGHTA and CDR2 FQGNSA. CDR3 loop: CASTPMTSWQETQYF. CDR3 DNA sequence: TGTGCCAGCACCCCCATGACTAGTTGGCAAGAGACCCAGTACTTC.

Concerning this clone: Other DNA sequences in this specimen translate into the identical CDR3. This chain joins TRBV30 and TRBJ1-1, with D unclear. Per germline, CDR1 GTSNPN and CDR2 SVGIG (reference sequence). V was shortened by 0 bases and J by 0 bases, with 5 bases between the two germline ends. The CDR3 is 13 residues long. The CDR3 spells CAWSVGLNTEAFF. DNA of the CDR3: TGTGCCTGGAGTGTAGGGTTGAACACTGAAGCTTTCTTT. Using reference TRBV30 and TRBJ1-1 for the parts outside the CDR3, the full variable domain is SQTIHQWPATLVQPVGSPLSLECTVEGTSNPNLYWYRQAAGRGLQLLFYSVGIGQISSEVPQNLSASRPQDRQFILSSKKLLLSDSGFYLCAWSVGLNTEAFFGQGTRLTVV.

DNA for the CDR3: TGTGCCAGTAGTTGGGGCCGGGACAATGAGCAGTTCTTC. The encoded protein is CASSWGRDNEQFF. V gene TRBV19 combines with J gene TRBJ2-1, with D perhaps TRBD1 (5 bases). Germline CDR1 is LNHDA and CDR2 is SQIVND (reference sequence). The CDR3 has 13 residues. V shed 5 bases and J shed 5 bases, with 10 bases lying between them.

DNA for the CDR3: TGTGCCAGCTCACCACGGGGCCGGAGTAGGCGCATGAACACTGAAGCTTTCTTT. Translating gives CASSPRGRSRRMNTEAFF. The J gene is TRBJ1-1, the V gene TRBV18; possibly TRBD1 for D (5 bases). This CDR3 region has 18 residues. The V and J ends lost 1 base and 0 bases respectively, with 18 bases between them. CDR1 and CDR2 from the germline V gene are KGHSH and LQKENI. Full variable domain (rest looked up from reference TRBV18 and TRBJ1-1): NAGVMQNPRHLVRRRGQEARLRCSPMKGHSHVYWYRQLPEEGLKFMVYLQKENIIDESGMPKERFSAEFPKEGPSILRIQQVVRGDSAAYFCASSPRGRSRRMNTEAFFGQGTRLTVV.

V usage is TRBV27 and J usage is TRBJ2-2, with TRBD1 matching over 12 bases. Germline loops: CDR1 MNHEY, CDR2 SMNVEV (reference sequence). V lost 6 bases, J lost 6 bases, and 8 bases stayed unmatched. The length of the CDR3 is 16 residues. The CDR3 reads CASSPRDRGRAGELFF. The DNA for the CDR3 is TGTGCCAGCAGCCCAAGGGACAGGGGGCGCGCCGGGGAGCTGTTTTTT.

The genes are TRBV15 and TRBJ2-3; 7 bases fit TRBD1. This CDR3 region has 19 residues. V lost 1 base and J lost 2; bases outside the gene matches: 15. In germline, CDR1 is LNHNV, CDR2 YYDKDF (reference sequence). The CDR3 reads CATSRGWGTAEPSTDTQYF. The CDR3 DNA follows: TGTGCCACCAGCAGAGGGTGGGGGACAGCAGAACCTTCCACAGATACGCAGTATTTT.

This chain links TRBV6-1 with TRBJ1-3; unclear D gene. Trimming cost V 6 bases and J 7 bases, with 13 bases left between them. Per the germline V gene, CDR1 is MNHNS and CDR2 is SASEGT. There are 13 residues in the CDR3. CDR3 in amino acids: CASRPGPVNTIYF. CDR3 coding DNA: TGTGCCAGCAGACCTGGACCGGTGAACACCATATATTTT.

This chain connects TRBV27 to TRBJ2-7, with 8 bases lining up with TRBD1. Germline lookup yields CDR1 MNHEY and CDR2 SMNVEV (reference sequence). The CDR3 runs 13 residues. Trimming cost V 7 bases and J 6 bases; bases outside gene matches: 8. CDR3 amino acids: CASTRGDRGEQYF. The CDR3 bases are TGTGCCAGCACCAGGGGTGACAGGGGCGAGCAGTACTTC.

V and J are TRBV2 and TRBJ2-6, with D possibly matching TRBD1 (6 bases). V was trimmed by 6 bases and J by 2 bases, leaving 8 bases between them. The CDR3 totals 14 residues. The germline V gene encodes CDR1 SNHLY and CDR2 FYNNEI. In DNA form, the CDR3 reads TGTGCCAGCAGATCAGGGGCTGGGGCCAACGTCCTGACTTTC. Residues: CASRSGAGANVLTF. The complete variable domain, with remaining parts taken from reference TRBV2 and TRBJ2-6, reads EPEVTQTPSHQVTQMGQEVILRCVPISNHLYFYWYRQILGQKVEFLVSFYNNEISEKSEIFDDQFSVERPDGSNFTLKIRSTKLEDSAMYFCASRSGAGANVLTFGAGSRLTVL.

The CDR3 nucleotides are TGTGCCAGCAGTACGGGGACTAGCGGCTACAATGAGCAGTTCTTC. This translates into CASSTGTSGYNEQFF. The rearrangement links TRBV2 to TRBJ2-1; 11 bases agree with TRBD2. The CDR3 runs to 15 residues. CDR1 is SNHLY, CDR2 FYNNEI, per germline. J was trimmed by 3 bases and V by 5 bases; bases with no gene match: 3.

The chain combines TRBV10-2 with TRBJ2-5, with 8 positions matching TRBD1. V was clipped by 1 base and J by 5 bases; unmatched bases: 6. Germline values: CDR1 WSHSY, CDR2 SAAADI. The CDR3 sequence is 15 residues long. CDR3 coding DNA: TGCGCCAGCAGTGAGTACCAGACAGGGGCGGAGACCCAGTACTTC. Its translation: CASSEYQTGAETQYF.

The chain uses TRBV5-4 and TRBJ2-5, with D maybe TRBD2 (6 bases). V was shortened by 2 bases and J by 1 base, with 12 bases between the two germline ends. CDR1 SGHNT and CDR2 YYREEE come from the germline V gene (reference sequence). CDR3 size: 15 residues. The CDR3 here is CASSFAGTSQETQYF. In DNA, the CDR3 is TGTGCCAGCAGCTTTGCCGGGACTTCCCAAGAGACCCAGTACTTC.

There are a few counts of this clone. CDR3 DNA sequence: TGTGCTAGTGGTGGGGGCATGACCGGTAGCTCCTACAATGAGCAGTTCTTC. Translation: CASGGGMTGSSYNEQFF. This sequence joins TRBV12-5 and TRBJ2-1; maybe TRBD1 (6 bases). This CDR3 comprises 17 residues. Germline CDR1 LGHNT, CDR2 FRNRAP. Trimming took 5 bases from V and 0 from J, leaving 17 bases between them.

V is TRBV7-9 and J is TRBJ2-2; possible D gene TRBD2, 5 bases. V gave up 6 bases and J gave up 6 bases, with 11 bases separating them. CDR1 SEHNR and CDR2 FQNEAQ come from the germline V gene (reference sequence). The CDR3 extends over 13 amino acids. CDR3 DNA: TGTGCCAGCAGGGGTACCGGGGCCGGGGAGCTGTTTTTT. It codes for CASRGTGAGELFF.